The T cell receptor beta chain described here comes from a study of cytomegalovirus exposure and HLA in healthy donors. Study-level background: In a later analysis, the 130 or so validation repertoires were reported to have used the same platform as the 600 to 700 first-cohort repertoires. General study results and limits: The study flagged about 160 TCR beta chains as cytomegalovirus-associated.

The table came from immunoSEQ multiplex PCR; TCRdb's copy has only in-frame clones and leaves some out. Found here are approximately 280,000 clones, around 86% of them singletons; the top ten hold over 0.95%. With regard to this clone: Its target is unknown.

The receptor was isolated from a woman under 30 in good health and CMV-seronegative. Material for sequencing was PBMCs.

CDR3 amino acids: CASSPQRRGHYSGNTIYF. The CDR3 nucleotides are TGTGCCAGCAGCCCCCAGAGGAGGGGCCATTACTCTGGAAACACCATATATTTT. V usage is TRBV13 and J usage is TRBJ1-3; maybe TRBD1 (5 bases). Germline lookup yields CDR1 PRHDT and CDR2 FYEKMQ (reference sequence). V lost 5 bases and J 0 bases, leaving 20 bases between the germline ends. This CDR3 has 18 residues.